One sample yielded the 28 T cell receptor beta chains listed below, sequenced in a study of breast tumors, draining lymph nodes, adjacent tissues. From the multiplex PCR reads, TCRdb called clonotypes with MiXCR, one entry per CDR3 protein. The profile shows 55,000 to 75,000 distinct CDR3 sequences, roughly two fifths of them singletons. The sequencing sample was made of breast tumor tissue. All receptors come from a female donor with breast cancer. Some clones in this sample may be carry-over from other donors' samples.

This clonotype was counted ten times or more. The rearrangement links TRBV7-9 to TRBJ2-5; 7 bases fit TRBD1. Germline loops: CDR1 SEHNR, CDR2 FQNEAQ (reference sequence). V lost 5 bases to trimming and J lost 2 bases; unmatched junction nucleotides: 8. There are 15 residues in the CDR3. The CDR3 region is CASSQDRSFQETQYF. CDR3 DNA sequence: TGTGCCAGCAGCCAGGACAGGTCGTTTCAAGAGACCCAGTACTTC. The full variable domain, completed using reference TRBV7-9 and TRBJ2-5, is DTGVSQNPRHKITKRGQNVTFRCDPISEHNRLYWYRQTLGQGPEFLTYFQNEAQLEKSRLLSDRFSAERPKGSFSTLEIQRTEQGDSAMYLCASSQDRSFQETQYFGPGTRLLVL.

This CDR3 reads CSARSGTSGTTDTQYF. CDR3 nucleotides: TGCAGTGCTAGATCCGGGACTAGCGGGACCACAGATACGCAGTATTTT. The chain uses TRBV20-1 and TRBJ2-3; 13 bases match TRBD2. The V gene's germline CDR1 is DFQATT and CDR2 SNEGSKA (reference sequence). V trimming: 2 bases; J trimming: 2 bases; junction bases outside the gene matches: 4. CDR3 length: 16 amino acids.

This clonotype came up many times. The V call is TRBV3-1, the J call TRBJ2-7; no clear D gene. The germline gives CDR1 LGHDT, CDR2 YNNKEL (reference sequence). Trimming removed 5 bases at V and 7 bases at J, with 18 bases between. The CDR3 sequence is 14 residues long. The CDR3 loop is CASSSNRGRFEQYF. CDR3 coding DNA: TGTGCCAGCAGCTCAAATAGAGGCAGATTTGAGCAGTACTTC.

On this clonotype itself: At one boundary the junction diverges from the germline segment, which might be a read error. The V and J genes are TRBV20-1 and TRBJ2-5; D call uncertain. CDR1 is DFQATT and CDR2 is SNEGSKA in the germline V gene (reference sequence). This CDR3 contains 11 residues. CDR3 sequence reads: CGAPNLGRAQF. CDR3 in DNA: TGCGGTGCTCCTAACCTCGGCCGCGCCCAATTC.

This clonotype appeared many times. This may come from a read error, since a much larger clone is one base off. The chain is built from TRBV7-3 and TRBJ2-5; a possible D gene is TRBD2 (6 bases). The CDR3 extends over 15 amino acids. From germline, CDR1 is SGHTA and CDR2 FQGTGA. For the CDR3, the DNA is TGTGCCAGCAGCTTAGGGTCAGCCTCGGGAGAGACCCAGCACTTC. The encoded protein is CASSLGSASGETQHF.

As for this clonotype: Because the CDR3's place on the DNA is in doubt, the DNA is left out and the CDR3 is given as listed by TCRdb. The rearrangement uses TRBV7-3 and TRBJ2-5; TRBD2, as called in the table, went unchecked against the DNA. The CDR3 totals 19 residues, both ends included. Germline CDR1 is SGHTA and CDR2 is FQGTGA. The CDR3 loop is CASIYLCSARGRGLETQYF.

The V and J genes are TRBV29-1 and TRBJ2-1, with 10 bases identical to TRBD2. Germline V lookup: CDR1 SQVTM, CDR2 ANQGSEA. CDR3 length: 16 amino acids. The V segment lost 1 base and the J segment 3 bases; nucleotides outside the gene matches: 6. The CDR3 nucleotides are TGCAGCGTTGAAGTAGCGGGGGGACTCCTCTACAATGAGCAGTTCTTC. It codes for CSVEVAGGLLYNEQFF.

Remarks on this clonotype: Just one base apart from a much larger clone, this may be a read error. Here the CDR3 omits its conserved ending phenylalanine or tryptophan, so a read error is the likely source. The V and J genes are TRBV7-6 and TRBJ1-3, with D perhaps TRBD1 (5 bases). Germline CDR1 SGHVS, CDR2 FNYEAQ. CDR3 length: 17 residues. CDR3 coding DNA: TGTGCCAGCAGCGCAGGCAGCGGACATTATCCTGGAAACCCCATATATCTT. Translated, it gives CASSAGSGHYPGNPIYL.

The sample holds many counts of this clonotype. The chain joins TRBV5-1 to TRBJ2-1, with 7 bases identical to TRBD1. V trimming: 4 bases; J trimming: 7 bases; junction bases outside the gene matches: 11. Germline V lookup: CDR1 SGHRS, CDR2 YFSETQ. The CDR3 loop spans 15 amino acids. The CDR3 loop reads CASSPYRGWGNEQFF. The CDR3 region has the DNA TGCGCCAGCAGCCCCTACAGGGGATGGGGAAATGAGCAGTTCTTC.

Many counts were recorded for this clonotype. The chain combines TRBV18 with TRBJ2-3; no definite D call. The CDR3 contains 13 residues. Trimming removed 1 base from V and 4 bases from J, with 6 bases in between. Germline V CDR1 and CDR2: KGHSH, LQKENI. The CDR3 region has the DNA TGTGCCAGCTCACCACAGGGCCCAGATACGCAGTATTTT. This sequence encodes CASSPQGPDTQYF.

This clonotype was seen repeatedly, ten times or more. The rearrangement links TRBV27 to TRBJ1-4, with 7 bases identical to TRBD1. V shed 4 bases, J shed 6 bases, and the junction held 14 bases outside the gene matches. Germline loops: CDR1 MNHEY, CDR2 SMNVEV (reference sequence). The CDR3 is 17 residues long. CDR3 residues: CASSSRTGSGHYEKLFF. DNA of the CDR3: TGTGCCAGCAGTTCAAGGACAGGTAGCGGCCATTATGAAAAACTGTTTTTT.

This clonotype was seen at least ten times. The chain has TRBV7-2 and TRBJ2-2; 7 bases are shared with TRBD2. The CDR3 extends over 15 amino acids. The junction had 2 bases not matched to a gene; V was cut back by 2 bases and J by 2 bases. Germline lookup yields CDR1 SGHTA and CDR2 FQGNSA. The CDR3 loop reads CASSLRGGNTGELFF. CDR3 coding DNA: TGTGCCAGCAGCTTACGCGGGGGAAACACCGGGGAGCTGTTTTTT.

Ten or more counts support this clonotype. This chain links TRBV6-2 or TRBV6-3 with TRBJ1-6; D gene ambiguous. CDR1 and CDR2 from the germline V gene are MNHEY and SVGEGT. The CDR3 loop spans 15 amino acids. Trimming removed 4 bases from V and 4 bases from J, with 11 bases in between. CDR3 residues: CASSSTTTYNSPLHF. DNA for the CDR3: TGTGCCAGCAGTTCCACCACTACGTATAATTCACCCCTCCACTTT.

This clonotype has ten or more counts. This chain joins TRBV4-2 and TRBJ2-1; TRBD2 aligns across 9 bases. This CDR3 contains 16 residues. Germline V CDR1 and CDR2: LGHNA, YNFKEQ. Trimming took 0 bases from V and 12 from J; bases not matched to a gene: 12. This CDR3 reads CASSQDRAGGILVQFF. The CDR3 bases are TGTGCCAGCAGCCAAGATCGGGCGGGGGGGATATTGGTGCAGTTCTTC.

This chain uses TRBV3-1 with TRBJ1-1; 7 positions match TRBD1. V was pared by 1 base and J by 4 bases, with 12 bases of the junction left unmatched. The CDR3 has 17 residues. The germline V gene encodes CDR1 LGHDT and CDR2 YNNKEL (reference sequence). The CDR3 loop is CASSQVGAMTGSTEAFF. The CDR3 DNA reads TGTGCCAGCAGCCAAGTTGGAGCGATGACAGGGTCCACTGAAGCTTTCTTT. The whole variable domain, remainder taken from reference TRBV3-1 and TRBJ1-1, is DTAVSQTPKYLVTQMGNDKSIKCEQNLGHDTMYWYKQDSKKFLKIMFSYNNKELIINETVPNRFSPKSPDKAHLNLHINSLELGDSAVYFCASSQVGAMTGSTEAFFGQGTRLTVV.

Note on this clonotype: Sequence at one end of the junction differs from germline and may be a read error. The genes are TRBV6-5 and TRBJ1-4; D gene unclear. CDR3 size: 16 residues. The V gene's germline CDR1 is MNHEY and CDR2 SVGAGI. The CDR3 sequence is CASSHSIEQLNEKLFF. The CDR3 nucleotides read TGTGCCAGCAGTCACTCGATTGAACAGCTTAATGAAAAACTGTTTTTT.

Points on this clonotype: This may stem from a read error, because a much larger clone lies one nucleotide away. V and J are TRBV10-3 and TRBJ1-2, with unresolved D. CDR3 length: 15 amino acids. CDR1 is ENHRY, CDR2 SYGVKD, per germline. The DNA for the CDR3 is TGTGCCATCAGTGAGTGGAGTACCACGAACTATGGCTACATCTTC. It codes for CAISEWSTTNYGYIF.

This clonotype has at least ten counts. The V and J genes are TRBV18 and TRBJ2-7, with 7 bases aligning to TRBD2. The CDR3 consists of 16 residues. Germline loops: CDR1 KGHSH, CDR2 LQKENI. The V segment lost 4 bases and the J segment 3 bases; nucleotides outside the gene matches: 12. The CDR3 protein is CASSLASGGFVYEQYF. The CDR3 nucleotides are TGTGCCAGCTCACTAGCCTCGGGGGGTTTTGTCTACGAGCAGTACTTC. The full variable domain, rest sourced from reference TRBV18 and TRBJ2-7, is NAGVMQNPRHLVRRRGQEARLRCSPMKGHSHVYWYRQLPEEGLKFMVYLQKENIIDESGMPKERFSAEFPKEGPSILRIQQVVRGDSAAYFCASSLASGGFVYEQYFGPGTRLTVT.

As for this clonotype: One end of the junction is discordant with germline, which a read error may explain. This chain connects TRBV7-2 to TRBJ2-3; 13 bases are a match to TRBD2. In germline, CDR1 is SGHTA, CDR2 FQGNSA. This CDR3 region has 17 residues. The CDR3 region has the DNA TGTGCCAGCAGCGGACTAGCGGGGGTAACACGCACAGATCCGCAGTATTTT. Amino acids: CASSGLAGVTRTDPQYF.

About this clonotype: A single base separates this from a much larger clone, so it may be a read error. The chain combines TRBV12-3 or TRBV12-4 with TRBJ2-1; 8 nucleotides align to TRBD1. The CDR3 consists of 19 residues. J was trimmed by 3 bases and V by 3 bases; bases with no gene match: 16. The CDR3 loop reads CASSFAWAAGTGNYNEQFF. The CDR3 bases are TGTGCCAGCAGTTTCGCTTGGGCTGCCGGGACAGGAAACTACAATGAGCAGTTCTTC.

Points on this clonotype: The conserved final phenylalanine or tryptophan is absent from the CDR3, which likely points to a read error. The DNA is left out, because the CDR3 cannot be placed on it with certainty; the CDR3 is given as TCRdb lists it. V gene TRBV4-3 combines with J gene TRBJ1-3; the table assigns TRBD1, which was not confirmed against the DNA. The CDR3 is 12 amino acids long, termini counted. Germline V CDR1 and CDR2: LGHNA, YSLEER. The CDR3: CASSPGGGIQYT.

CDR3 DNA sequence: TGTGCCACCAGGGGGACTAGCGTCGACCAGGACGAGCAGTACTTC. Protein product: CATRGTSVDQDEQYF. The chain is built from TRBV15 and TRBJ2-7; TRBD2 agrees at 10 bases. Trimming cost V 6 bases and J 5 bases; bases outside gene matches: 10. CDR1 and CDR2 from the germline V gene are LNHNV and YYDKDF (reference sequence). This CDR3 spans 15 amino acids.

As for this clonotype: The CDR3 carries no conserved terminal phenylalanine or tryptophan, so it likely arises from a read error. CDR3 coding DNA: TGTGCCACCAGCAAGGGGACGAGCTCCTACAATGAGCAGTACTGT. This codes for CATSKGTSSYNEQYC. This chain connects TRBV15 to TRBJ2-1; TRBD1 or TRBD2 may be the D gene (5 bases each). Near its end, the DNA agrees better with TRBJ2-7, so the J call may be wrong. The CDR3 has 15 residues. Germline V gives CDR1 LNHNV, CDR2 YYDKDF (reference sequence).

The chain employs TRBV29-1 and TRBJ2-3, with a weak D call TRBD1 (6 bases). This CDR3 contains 17 residues. From germline, CDR1 is SQVTM and CDR2 ANQGSEA. V dropped 7 bases and J dropped 1 base, with 24 bases sitting between them. The CDR3 loop reads CSAPGPTGFGGTDTQYF. CDR3 DNA: TGCAGCGCTCCGGGTCCTACAGGGTTTGGCGGCACAGATACGCAGTATTTT.

This clonotype has a count of ten or more. V usage is TRBV5-1 and J usage is TRBJ2-7; D not certain. This CDR3 has 13 residues. CDR1 SGHRS and CDR2 YFSETQ come from the germline V gene. V lost 0 bases to trimming and J lost 6 bases, with 10 bases between them. The DNA for the CDR3 is TGCGCCAGCAGCTTGGGTAGTCCTATCGAGCAGTACTTC. Translating it yields CASSLGSPIEQYF.

This clonotype was recorded many times. The chain is built from TRBV28 and TRBJ1-5; the D gene is possibly TRBD1 (5 bases). Germline V lookup: CDR1 MDHEN, CDR2 SYDVKM. There are 15 residues in the CDR3. Trimming removed 7 bases from V and 5 bases from J, with 18 bases in between. The CDR3: CASTYQGLSYQPQHF. For the CDR3, the DNA is TGTGCCAGCACCTACCAGGGTCTATCTTATCAGCCCCAGCATTTT.

This clonotype qualifies as medium-sized. The V call is TRBV10-3, the J call TRBJ2-2; D possibly matches TRBD1 or TRBD2 (6 bases each). From germline, CDR1 is ENHRY and CDR2 SYGVKD. This CDR3 has 16 residues. Trimming pared 2 bases from V and 1 base from J, leaving 11 bases between. CDR3 DNA: TGTGCCATCAGTGAGGAGGGGGGACTGAACACCGGGGAGCTGTTTTTT. Protein: CAISEEGGLNTGELFF.

This chain joins TRBV28 and TRBJ2-4; 11 bases are a match to TRBD2. The CDR3 spans 18 residues. The V gene end was trimmed by 6 bases and the J gene end by 2 bases; junction bases not matched to a gene: 12. CDR1 is MDHEN and CDR2 is SYDVKM in the germline V gene. Here the CDR3 DNA reads TGTGCCAGCAGCCTCGGGCTTAGCGGGGGGGCTCCCAAAAACATTCAGTACTTC. It specifies CASSLGLSGGAPKNIQYF. The entire variable domain, with the rest obtained from reference TRBV28 and TRBJ2-4, is as follows: DVKVTQSSRYLVKRTGEKVFLECVQDMDHENMFWYRQDPGLGLRLIYFSYDVKMKEKGDIPEGYSVSREKKERFSLILESASTNQTSMYLCASSLGLSGGAPKNIQYFGAGTRLSVL.